The clone carrying this T cell receptor (beta chain) was seen many times. TCRdb itself ran the 5' RACE reads through MiXCR, one entry per CDR3 protein. The repertoire consists of 40,000 to 60,000 distinct CDR3 sequences, with around 3.1% occurring once and the leading ten covering 5.5% to 6%. The record originates from a study of neurological immune-mediated disorders. Germline V gives CDR1 MNHEY, CDR2 SVGAGI. The CDR3 sequence is 15 residues long. V lost 2 bases and J 0 bases, leaving 8 bases between the germline ends. The TCR originated in a middle-aged man with multiple sclerosis. The specimen sequenced was PBMCs. The chain recombines TRBV6-5 with TRBJ1-3; D is uncertain. The chain's CDR3 is CASSYDRGSGNTIYF. The DNA for the CDR3 is TGTGCCAGCAGTTACGACCGTGGCTCTGGAAACACCATATATTTT.